The T cell receptor (beta chain) under discussion was sequenced for a study of T cell repertoires in cytomegalovirus infection. The V end lost 4 bases, the J end lost 6 bases, and 9 bases lay between the germline ends. Germline loops: CDR1 MNHNS, CDR2 SASEGT. This CDR3 is 12 amino acids long. This clonotype was counted only a few times. The antigen is unknown. Via MiXCR, TCRdb re-called the reads, giving one row per CDR3 protein. The data hold about 700,000 distinct CDR3 sequences, with 33% observed a single time. The source material was cultured PBMCs, sampled from culture after CMV antigen stimulation. The sequence came from a human donor in good health (CMV status not recorded). Some clones in this sample may be carry-over from other donors' samples. The chain uses TRBV6-1 and TRBJ1-1, with D hard to call. The CDR3 coding sequence is TGTGCCAGCAGTGTTTGGTTTCCTGAAGCTTTCTTT. This gives the protein CASSVWFPEAFF.